The T cell receptor (beta chain) under discussion was sequenced for a study of response to subunit inactivated influenza vaccine. MiXCR, applied by TCRdb to the RT-PCR reads, yields one record per CDR3 protein. The sample shows about 500,000 distinct CDR3 sequences, more than 15% of them seen only once. Overall study results and limits: The authors suggested that every seasonal influenza vaccination recruits few new T cells.

This clonotype has just a few counts. Its antigen remains unknown. The CDR3 covers 16 residues. V lost 5 bases, J lost 4 bases, and 20 bases lay in between. The germline V gene has CDR1 LNHDA and CDR2 SQIVND (reference sequence). The clonotype originates from a man between 50 and 69 years old who received an inactivated influenza vaccine. The V call is TRBV19, the J call TRBJ1-2; TRBD1 might be the D (5 bases). Source: CD4+ T cells sorted from PBMCs, taken around 25 months after vaccination. The CDR3 reads CASSARTGAVGYGYTF. The CDR3 DNA sequence: TGTGCCAGTAGTGCCCGGACTGGGGCCGTGGGCTATGGCTACACCTTC.